The 16 T cell receptor beta chains below come from one sample, sequenced in a study of a mutant IDH1 vaccine in newly diagnosed glioma. Time point indicated: week 11, during vaccination. With topical imiquimod, each dose of the vaccine consisted of 300 ug of mutant IDH1 20-mer peptide. Assay: immunoSEQ multiplex PCR; the TCRdb copy retains only in-frame clones and omits some. The profile shows 38,000 or so clones, 80% of them singletons. No antigen has been assigned to these receptors. Material: peripheral blood mononuclear cells (PBMCs), obtained from a glioma patient whose treatment included an IDH1 peptide vaccine. The source is a woman between 25 and 40 years old with glioma. Some clones in this sample may be carry-over from other donors' samples.

The chain links TRBV7-3 to TRBJ2-7; a possible D gene is TRBD2 (5 bases). CDR1 and CDR2 from the germline V gene are SGHTA and FQGTGA. V lost 10 bases, J lost 7 bases, and 14 bases lay in between. This CDR3 has 11 amino acids. CDR3 bases: TGTGCCAACCTAGTCCCGGGGGAGCAGTACTTC. Translation: CANLVPGEQYF.

The chain couples TRBV19 to TRBJ2-1; 8 nucleotides match TRBD2. Germline trimming cut 2 bases from V and 6 bases from J; bases unmatched to any gene: 6. The V gene's germline CDR1 is LNHDA and CDR2 SQIVND (reference sequence). The CDR3 has 15 residues. This chain's CDR3 is CASSIQAGATNEQFF. The CDR3 coding sequence is TGTGCCAGTAGTATACAAGCGGGGGCCACCAATGAGCAGTTCTTC. The full variable domain, with the rest looked up from reference TRBV19 and TRBJ2-1, is DGGITQSPKYLFRKEGQNVTLSCEQNLNHDAMYWYRQDPGQGLRLIYYSQIVNDFQKGDIAEGYSVSREKKESFPLTVTSAQKNPTAFYLCASSIQAGATNEQFFGPGTRLTVL.

The rearrangement joins TRBV5-1 to TRBJ2-7, with unresolved D. The CDR3 extends over 14 amino acids. Germline CDR1 is SGHRS and CDR2 is YFSETQ. V shed 0 bases and J shed 2 bases, with 9 bases lying between them. In DNA, the CDR3 is TGCGCCAGCAGCTTGGGGTCAGGAACCTACGAGCAGTACTTC. As protein: CASSLGSGTYEQYF.

The J gene is TRBJ2-1, the V gene TRBV7-9, with D possibly being TRBD1 or TRBD2 (5 bases each). V was clipped by 4 bases and J by 4 bases, with 11 bases between them. Germline V CDR1 and CDR2: SEHNR, FQNEAQ (reference sequence). CDR3 length: 14 amino acids. The CDR3 bases are TGTGCCAGCAGCTCCCCCGGGACGTACAATGAGCAGTTCTTC. Residues: CASSSPGTYNEQFF.

The chain links TRBV10-3 to TRBJ2-1, with 10 bases lining up with TRBD1. CDR1 and CDR2 from the germline V gene are ENHRY and SYGVKD. This CDR3 comprises 14 residues. Losses at the gene ends were 5 bases for V and 8 bases for J; bases not matched to a gene: 6. CDR3 amino acids: CAISNRDRGDEQFF. The CDR3 nucleotides read TGTGCCATCAGTAACCGGGACAGGGGCGATGAGCAGTTCTTC.

As regards this clone: Without the conserved terminal phenylalanine or tryptophan, this CDR3 likely stems from a read error. The DNA is left out, because the CDR3 cannot be placed on it with certainty; the CDR3 is given as TCRdb lists it. The rearrangement uses TRBV20-1 and TRBJ1-1. CDR1 and CDR2 from the germline V gene are DFQATT and SNEGSKA (reference sequence). The CDR3 is 8 amino acids in total, end residues counted. The CDR3 sequence is CSASSGLR.

This chain joins TRBV5-6 and TRBJ1-5; 11 bases agree with TRBD1. The CDR3 has 19 amino acids. Germline V gene data show CDR1 as SGHDT and CDR2 as YYEEEE. Unmatched junction bases numbered 11, after V lost 3 bases and J lost 0 bases. The CDR3 DNA sequence: TGTGCCAGCAGCTCAAGGGGGGACAGGGGGTTGTATAGCAATCAGCCCCAGCATTTT. This translates into CASSSRGDRGLYSNQPQHF.

The chain is built from TRBV10-3 and TRBJ2-1, with TRBD2 identical over 11 bases. The CDR3 sequence is 16 residues long. CDR1 is ENHRY and CDR2 is SYGVKD in the germline V gene. The ends lost 6 bases at V and 8 bases at J; junction bases unmatched: 12. CDR3 region: CAIRGVASGRRDEQFF. CDR3 nucleotide sequence: TGTGCCATCAGGGGGGTGGCTAGCGGGAGGAGGGATGAGCAGTTCTTC.

A remark on this clone: This is likely a read error, given that the CDR3 carries no conserved phenylalanine or tryptophan at its end. The chain carries TRBV2 and TRBJ1-1, with D possibly being TRBD1 (6 bases). CDR3 length: 14 amino acids. V lost 7 bases, J lost 2 bases, and 14 bases lay in between. CDR1 is SNHLY, CDR2 FYNNEI, per germline. The CDR3: CASTLTGFNTEAFS. In DNA, the CDR3 is TGTGCCAGCACCCTGACAGGATTCAACACTGAAGCTTTCTCT.

The rearrangement uses TRBV5-1 and TRBJ1-5; maybe TRBD1 (6 bases). The germline V gene encodes CDR1 SGHRS and CDR2 YFSETQ. V was trimmed by 0 bases and J by 2 bases, leaving 9 bases between them. The CDR3 covers 15 residues. DNA of the CDR3: TGCGCCAGCAGCTTGGGGGGGCTGGGCAATCAGCCCCAGCATTTT. Residues: CASSLGGLGNQPQHF.

The genes are TRBV6-1 and TRBJ1-5; D possibly corresponds to TRBD1 (5 bases). Germline loops: CDR1 MNHNS, CDR2 SASEGT. Trimming left V 9 bases short and J 7 bases short, with 16 bases between. The CDR3 has 13 residues. The CDR3 coding sequence is TGTGCCAGTTGGGGGAGCGGTAGGCAGCCCCAGCATTTT. Translation: CASWGSGRQPQHF.

The chain links TRBV5-6 to TRBJ1-2; no clear D. Trimming removed 0 bases at V and 8 bases at J, with 14 bases between. This CDR3 region has 14 residues. Germline CDR1 is SGHDT and CDR2 is YYEEEE. CDR3 nucleotide sequence: TGTGCCAGCAGCTTGGATTACGGGGTAGAGGGCTACACCTTC. Encoded protein: CASSLDYGVEGYTF.

The gene calls are TRBV6-4 and TRBJ1-1; possible D gene TRBD1, 5 bases. Trimming removed 3 bases at V and 11 bases at J, with 16 bases between. In germline, CDR1 is MRHNA, CDR2 SNTAGT. The length of the CDR3 is 13 residues. CDR3 nucleotides: TGTGCCAGCAGTGAGACAGTCGGAAGTGGGGCTTTCTTT. Translated, it gives CASSETVGSGAFF.

The chain is built from TRBV15 and TRBJ1-1; D remains unclear. The germline V gene has CDR1 LNHNV and CDR2 YYDKDF (reference sequence). V shed 3 bases and J shed 4 bases, with 12 bases lying between them. The CDR3 consists of 14 residues. The CDR3 bases are TGTGCCACCAGCAGTTTTTATTGGGGCACTGAAGCTTTCTTT. Translated, it gives CATSSFYWGTEAFF.

This clone was seen more than once but under ten times. This sequence joins TRBV29-1 and TRBJ2-2; D call uncertain. Looked up from germline, CDR1 is SQVTM and CDR2 is ANQGSEA. The CDR3 length is 12 residues. V gave up 7 bases and J gave up 8 bases, with 14 bases separating them. The CDR3 bases are TGCAGCGCAAGCCCTGGGATAGGGGAGCTGTTTTTT. Its translation: CSASPGIGELFF.

The rearrangement joins TRBV27 to TRBJ1-2; unclear D gene. The CDR3 runs to 15 residues. Germline V gene sequence: CDR1 MNHEY, CDR2 SMNVEV (reference sequence). The V gene lost 2 bases and the J gene lost 2 bases, with 12 bases spanning the gap. The CDR3 region has the DNA TGTGCCAGCAGTTTAAGTCCCGCGGGAAACTATGGCTACACCTTC. Its protein is CASSLSPAGNYGYTF.